A selection of T cell receptor beta chains follows, all from one sample in a study of cytomegalovirus exposure and HLA in healthy donors. Assay used: immunoSEQ multiplex PCR; TCRdb lists only in-frame clones, some missing. Seen here are approximately 110,000 clones, over 60% observed once, and the top ten hold just under 3%. Sequencing was performed on PBMCs. Source of these receptors: a young woman in good health and CMV-seropositive. The conserved cysteine and the conserved F or W are not part of the CDR3 here. Each record gives: V gene, J gene, CDR3 protein.

TRBV5-1	TRBJ2-3	ASSPEGGSTDTQY
TRBV4-2	TRBJ2-7	ASSRGTGVSYEQY
TRBV25-1	TRBJ1-2	ASSESRTGAGGYT
TRBV6-6	TRBJ2-1	ASRSTSGSYNEQF
TRBV6-6	TRBJ2-6	ASSSAGANVLT
TRBV7-3	TRBJ1-1	ASSFLGPPDTEAF
TRBV5-1	TRBJ2-2	ASSFPEVGTGELF
TRBV5-1	TRBJ2-2	ASSLAGRGNTGELF
TRBV5-1	TRBJ2-1	ASSLGRGYNEQF
TRBV28	TRBJ1-5	ASSQYGTGQPQH
TRBV19	TRBJ2-5	ASSITVVETQY
TRBV5-1	TRBJ2-7	ASSFRAGLYEQY
TRBV28	TRBJ2-7	ASSRTLRYEQY
TRBV19	TRBJ1-5	ASSPRDFNQPQH
TRBV28	TRBJ1-2	ASNDMRGVANYGYT
TRBV6-1	TRBJ1-4	ASSPRQSGEKLF
TRBV27	TRBJ1-1	ASSPGGGLGPTEAF
TRBV30	TRBJ2-3	AWLRSLAASTDTQY
TRBV10-3	TRBJ2-7	AIRPREASYEQY
TRBV19	TRBJ1-5	ASRPGQANQPQH
TRBV18	TRBJ2-2	ASFPGTGGEDTGELF
TRBV5-4	TRBJ2-7	ASSRGTSGSYEQY
TRBV6-1	TRBJ1-2	ASSRQGAVGYT